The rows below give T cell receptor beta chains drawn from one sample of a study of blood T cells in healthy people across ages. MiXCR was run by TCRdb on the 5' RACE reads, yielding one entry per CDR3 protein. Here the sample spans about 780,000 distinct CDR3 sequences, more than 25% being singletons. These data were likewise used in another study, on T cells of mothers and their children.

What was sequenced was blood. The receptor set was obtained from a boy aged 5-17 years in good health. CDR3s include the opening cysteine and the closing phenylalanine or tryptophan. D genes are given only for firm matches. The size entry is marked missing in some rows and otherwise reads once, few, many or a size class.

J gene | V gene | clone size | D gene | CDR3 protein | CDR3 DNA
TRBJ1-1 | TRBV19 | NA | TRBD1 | CASTPWGQGTEAFF | TGTGCCAGTACCCCCTGGGGACAGGGGACTGAAGCTTTCTTT
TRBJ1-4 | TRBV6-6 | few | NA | CASGKGGDNEKLFF | TGTGCCAGCGGCAAGGGCGGCGATAATGAAAAACTGTTTTTT
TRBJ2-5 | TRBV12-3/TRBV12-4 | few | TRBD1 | CASGPTGGRETQYF | TGTGCCAGCGGCCCGACAGGGGGCCGAGAGACCCAGTACTTC
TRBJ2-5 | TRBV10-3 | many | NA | CAISPGTEQETQYF | TGTGCCATCAGCCCCGGGACGGAGCAAGAGACCCAGTACTTC
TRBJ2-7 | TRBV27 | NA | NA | CASSLKPGTPGREQYF | TGTGCCAGCAGTTTAAAACCTGGAACACCGGGGAGGGAGCAGTACTTC
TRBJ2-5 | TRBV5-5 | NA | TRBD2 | CASSRGLAEGDQYF | TGTGCCAGCAGCCGTGGACTAGCGGAGGGGGACCAGTACTTC
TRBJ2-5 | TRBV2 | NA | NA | CASSPSRGFQETQYF | TGTGCCAGCAGTCCCTCAAGGGGCTTCCAAGAGACCCAGTACTTC
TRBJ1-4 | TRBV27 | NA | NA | CASSTSRGEKLFF | TGTGCCAGCAGTACGAGCAGGGGTGAAAAACTGTTTTTT
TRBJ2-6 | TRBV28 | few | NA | CASSFNWVNVLTF | TGTGCCAGCAGCTTCAACTGGGTCAACGTCCTGACTTTC
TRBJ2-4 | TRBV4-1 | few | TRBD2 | CASSQRGLAVKYF | TGCGCCAGCAGCCAACGCGGACTAGCGGTAAAGTACTTC
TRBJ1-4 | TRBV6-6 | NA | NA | CASSVRGVNEKLFF | TGTGCCAGCAGTGTTCGGGGGGTTAATGAAAAACTGTTTTTT
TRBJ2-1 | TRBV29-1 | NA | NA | CSVEEGVYNEQFF | TGCAGCGTTGAAGAGGGGGTTTACAATGAGCAGTTCTTC
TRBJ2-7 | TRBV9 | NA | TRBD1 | CASSLSGTGASEQYF | TGTGCCAGCAGCCTTTCCGGGACAGGGGCCTCCGAGCAGTACTTC
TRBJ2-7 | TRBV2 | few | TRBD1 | CASSTTGQVVHEQYF | TGTGCCAGCAGTACCACGGGACAGGTAGTACACGAGCAGTACTTC
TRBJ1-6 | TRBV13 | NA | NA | CASSLALGRLNSPLHF | TGTGCCAGCAGCTTAGCGCTTGGACGGCTTAATTCACCCCTCCACTTT
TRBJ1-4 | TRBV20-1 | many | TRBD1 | CSAPKPTGGNEKLFF | TGCAGTGCACCGAAGCCAACAGGGGGCAATGAAAAACTGTTTTTT
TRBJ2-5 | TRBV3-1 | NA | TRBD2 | CASSQEFQRGGDETQYF | TGTGCCAGCAGCCAAGAGTTTCAGCGGGGGGGCGATGAGACCCAGTACTTC
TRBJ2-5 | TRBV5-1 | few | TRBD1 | CATKGDSDETQYF | TGCGCCACCAAGGGGGACAGTGACGAGACCCAGTACTTC
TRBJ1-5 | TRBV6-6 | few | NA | CASSLLDQPQHF | TGTGCCAGCAGTTTGCTCGATCAGCCCCAGCATTTT
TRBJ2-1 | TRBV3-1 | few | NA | CASSQDLVGGAEQFF | TGTGCCAGCAGCCAAGATCTTGTGGGGGGCGCTGAGCAGTTCTTC
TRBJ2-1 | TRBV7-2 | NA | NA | CASSRGRTDNEQFF | TGTGCCAGCTCCCGGGGCCGGACAGACAATGAGCAGTTCTTC
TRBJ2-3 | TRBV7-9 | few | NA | CASSPSFLGDLSTDTQYF | TGTGCCAGCAGCCCCAGTTTTCTAGGGGATCTTAGCACAGATACGCAGTATTTT
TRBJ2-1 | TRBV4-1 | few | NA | CASSQEGRWGNEQFF | TGCGCCAGCAGCCAAGAAGGACGCTGGGGCAATGAGCAGTTCTTC
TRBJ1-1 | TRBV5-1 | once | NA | CASSNQGLAVTEAFF | TGCGCCAGCAGCAACCAGGGGCTCGCTGTGACTGAAGCTTTCTTT
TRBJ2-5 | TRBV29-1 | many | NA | CSVSSSGTETQYF | TGCAGCGTTTCCTCGTCCGGGACGGAGACCCAGTACTTC
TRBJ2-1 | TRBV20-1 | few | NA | CSARDGGLLSNEQFF | TGCAGTGCTAGAGATGGAGGACTCCTCTCCAATGAGCAGTTCTTC
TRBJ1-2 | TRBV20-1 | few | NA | CSARWPGDYGYTF | TGCAGTGCTAGGTGGCCCGGGGACTATGGCTACACCTTC
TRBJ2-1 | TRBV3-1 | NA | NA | CANSQEIRVYNEQFF | TGTGCCAACAGCCAAGAAATCAGGGTATACAATGAGCAGTTCTTC
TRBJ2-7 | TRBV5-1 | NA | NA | CASKLTSRGRYYEQYF | TGCGCCAGTAAACTGACTAGCAGGGGCCGGTACTACGAGCAGTACTTC
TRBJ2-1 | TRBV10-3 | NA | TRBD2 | CAISESSGNNEQFF | TGTGCCATCAGTGAATCTAGCGGTAACAATGAGCAGTTCTTC
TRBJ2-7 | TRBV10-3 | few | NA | CAISEGFGGGRYEQYF | TGTGCCATCAGTGAGGGTTTTGGCGGGGGCCGCTACGAGCAGTACTTC
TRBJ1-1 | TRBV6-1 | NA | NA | CASSWQGAAEVFF | TGTGCCAGCAGTTGGCAGGGCGCCGCTGAAGTTTTCTTT
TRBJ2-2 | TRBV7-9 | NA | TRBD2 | CTSSLAGGPGGELFF | TGTACCAGCAGCTTAGCGGGGGGGCCCGGCGGGGAGCTGTTTTTT
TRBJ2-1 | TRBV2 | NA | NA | CASRDLNSGPYNEQFF | TGTGCCAGCAGGGACCTTAACTCCGGCCCCTACAATGAGCAGTTCTTC
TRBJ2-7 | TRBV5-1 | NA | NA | CASSLFSDSLPYEQYF | TGCGCCAGCAGCTTGTTTTCGGACAGCCTTCCCTACGAGCAGTACTTC
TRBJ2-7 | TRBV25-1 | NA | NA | CASSDIRGASSYEQYF | TGTGCCAGCTCTGACATCAGGGGGGCGAGCTCCTACGAGCAGTACTTC
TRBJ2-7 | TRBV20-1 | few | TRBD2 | CSASHRLAFPYEQYF | TGCAGTGCTAGCCATCGACTAGCGTTTCCCTACGAGCAGTACTTC
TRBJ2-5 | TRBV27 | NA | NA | CASSPTGGYLGETQYF | TGTGCCAGCAGTCCGACTGGGGGGTACTTGGGAGAGACCCAGTACTTC
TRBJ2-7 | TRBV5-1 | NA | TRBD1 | CASNLGQGTYEQYF | TGCGCCAGCAACCTGGGACAGGGAACCTACGAGCAGTACTTC
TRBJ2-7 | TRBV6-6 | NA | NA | CASSYLHGGWEQYF | TGTGCCAGCAGTTACTTACACGGCGGGTGGGAGCAGTACTTC
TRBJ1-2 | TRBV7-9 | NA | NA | CASSSGQVLYGYTF | TGTGCCAGCAGCTCGGGACAAGTCCTCTATGGCTACACCTTC
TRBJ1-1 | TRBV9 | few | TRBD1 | CASSEGAPNTEAFF | TGTGCCAGCAGCGAGGGGGCCCCGAACACTGAAGCTTTCTTT
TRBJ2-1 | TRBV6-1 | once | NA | CASSEQGGYEQFF | TGTGCCAGCAGTGAACAGGGGGGGTATGAGCAGTTCTTC
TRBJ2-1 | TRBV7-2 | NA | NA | CASSAGQSSYNEQFF | TGTGCCAGCAGCGCAGGACAGAGCTCCTACAATGAGCAGTTCTTC
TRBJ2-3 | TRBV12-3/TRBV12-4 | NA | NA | CASSPASGLGTDTQYF | TGTGCCAGCAGTCCCGCCAGCGGGCTGGGCACAGATACGCAGTATTTT
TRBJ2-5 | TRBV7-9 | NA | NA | CASSLSDRTETQYF | TGTGCCAGCAGCTTAAGTGACAGGACGGAGACCCAGTACTTC
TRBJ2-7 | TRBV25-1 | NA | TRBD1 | CASSGQGLGNEQYF | TGTGCCAGCAGTGGACAGGGGTTGGGGAACGAGCAGTACTTC
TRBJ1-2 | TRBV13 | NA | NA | CASSVPDGPSF | TGTGCCAGCAGCGTGCCGGACGGACCGTCCTTC
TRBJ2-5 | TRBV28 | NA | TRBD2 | CASSLRASGEQETQYF | TGTGCCAGCAGTTTAAGGGCTAGCGGGGAGCAAGAGACCCAGTACTTC
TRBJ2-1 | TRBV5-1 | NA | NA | CASSLGLAVPGEQFF | TGCGCCAGCAGCTTGGGGCTAGCTGTCCCGGGAGAGCAGTTCTTC
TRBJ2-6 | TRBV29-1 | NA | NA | CSVAAGKGANVLTF | TGCAGCGTTGCTGCAGGGAAAGGGGCCAACGTCCTGACTTTC
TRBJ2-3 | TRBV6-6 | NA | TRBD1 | CATTGDTDTQYF | TGTGCCACTACAGGGGACACAGATACGCAGTATTTT
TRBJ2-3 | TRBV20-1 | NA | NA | CSASEGTDNPDTQYF | TGCAGTGCTAGTGAAGGTACCGACAACCCAGATACGCAGTATTTT
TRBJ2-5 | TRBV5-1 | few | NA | CASSLATGREQYF | TGCGCCAGCAGCTTGGCCACAGGGCGGGAGCAGTACTTC